This paragraph covers one T cell receptor (beta chain) sequence. Its recognized antigen is unknown. Base qualities are not recorded, but no much larger clone differs from it by a single base. Inclusion was restricted to participants for whom at least one PBMC sample before ART initiation and at least two post-ART samples were available. Treatment was received in the United States of America by all participants with HIV. Cryopreserved samples of 1-10 million PBMC were thawed and washed before DNA extraction. At the time of the earliest PBMC sample for each participant with HIV, ages ranged from roughly 23 to 55 years. Each participant contributed PBMC samples from 1-4 timepoints before ART initiation and 2-8 timepoints after ART initiation, with a median of 7 samples. For every participant, serial HIV viral load, CD4+ T-cell count, ART history and demographic data were obtained. Genomic DNA was extracted from unsorted PBMC with a Qiagen kit on a QIAcube, processed in batches of 12 samples.

The immunoSEQ hsTCRB v3.0 assay was used at survey level resolution for TRB variable region sequencing. TRB sequencing targeted a depth of about 35,000-50,000 T-cell genomes per sample. Pooled TRB libraries were sequenced on an Illumina MiSeq with a v3 150-cycle kit. Under the source paper's analysis protocol: Analysis of repertoires was carried out in R inside a reproducible Nextflow workflow spanning QC, data transformation and analysis. LymphoSeq2, an R package for exploring AIRR-Seq data, was used to implement the custom analyses. A handful of samples that yielded fewer than 5000 total TRB sequences were excluded, so that 150 to 200 HIV repertoires were analyzed. Of the roughly 190 retained HIV repertoires, 59 were collected before and around 130 after ART initiation. Repertoires were downsampled to 5000 TRB nucleotide sequences, and summary statistics were averaged over 100 downsampling iterations. The analysis kept only TRB sequences whose CDR3 regions were at least seven amino acids long. Diversity was measured with a Shannon entropy-derived clonality score and the Gini coefficient. Repertoire networks linked the top 5000 CDR3 amino acid sequences whenever two sequences differed by an edit distance of one. For TRB CDR3 amino acid sequences, GLIPH2 was used to predict antigen specificity groups and MHC restriction. To flag known CMV, EBV, HIV or tissue antigen associations, CDR3 amino acid sequences were matched against VDJdb and McPAS-TCR. Pre-ART, post-ART and control groups were compared with Wilcoxon signed-rank tests and Holm-Bonferroni correction. Imported from immuneACCESS, the table was reduced by TCRdb to in-frame sequences with V and J called. These copies leave out some clones; in studies compared against another copy, an unresolved V gene accounts for under half, and the cause of the remainder is not known. V and J calls and clone size follow that table, whereas D and trimming were derived from the DNA. This sample lists 25,000 to 40,000 clones; 70% to 90% were detected once. Of the sample, roughly 13% falls within the top ten clones.

This sample is part of a study of long-term antiretroviral therapy in people with HIV (dated by TCRdb to between 2021 and 2022). For the study in its entirety: Collection of the earliest samples took place about a decade ahead of the 2015 WHO recommendation for immediate ART, at a time when ART was typically delayed until CD4 counts fell. The cohort contributed fewer than 200 cryopreserved PBMC samples from about 30 adults with confirmed HIV infection, collected serially over a mean of approximately 6 years (range 1-12). No cross-contamination during QIAcube processing turned up in test extractions that ran a monoclonal T-cell line alongside 33 polyclonal samples. Among the 30 or so participants with HIV, eleven were female. A retrospective serial study tested whether ART initiation and durable HIV suppression were associated with changes in peripheral blood TRB repertoire composition and diversity.

Broader findings and caveats from the paper: Owing to limited PBMC availability, only the TCR beta chain was sequenced, without alpha chain pairing. Expanded TRB clones identified before ART initiation dominated the repertoire at all time points, although this dominance fluctuated and declined in many PLHIV after ART. The samples were dated from about 2004 to 2018, and the ART regimens that were used may be less effective than current ART regimens. Inferences about post-ART repertoire changes were limited because no data were available on ART adherence, viral resistance or therapy changes. Narrower CDR3 length ranges were observed in HIV repertoires than in controls, and an antigen-experienced repertoire with only a slight naive shift after ART was suggested by the network structure. Because pre-ART samples had limited cell numbers, profiling was done on unsorted PBMC rather than on sorted CD4+ and CD8+ T cells. ART initiation was associated with a significant increase in TRB diversity, but diversity stayed significantly below transplant donor controls even after long-term ART.

The CDR3 holds 13 amino acids from the cysteine to the phenylalanine. The sequence is cut down to CDR3 DNA, 39 bases in frame from base 1. CDR1 MNHEY and CDR2 SMNVEV are derived from the germline V gene (reference sequence). V loses 4 bases of germline sequence and J loses 4 bases, and the interval between the two ends is 10 bases. The clonotype originates from a man between 18 and 29 years old with HIV. The sequenced sample was unsorted PBMCs, obtained 1.1 years after starting antiretroviral therapy. The V gene is TRBV27 and the J gene is TRBJ1-2; the best D guess is TRBD1, with 5 bases matching. The nucleotide sequence is given as TGTGCCAGCAGTTCGGGGGGTATCTATGGCTACACCTTC. Translated, it gives CASSSGGIYGYTF.